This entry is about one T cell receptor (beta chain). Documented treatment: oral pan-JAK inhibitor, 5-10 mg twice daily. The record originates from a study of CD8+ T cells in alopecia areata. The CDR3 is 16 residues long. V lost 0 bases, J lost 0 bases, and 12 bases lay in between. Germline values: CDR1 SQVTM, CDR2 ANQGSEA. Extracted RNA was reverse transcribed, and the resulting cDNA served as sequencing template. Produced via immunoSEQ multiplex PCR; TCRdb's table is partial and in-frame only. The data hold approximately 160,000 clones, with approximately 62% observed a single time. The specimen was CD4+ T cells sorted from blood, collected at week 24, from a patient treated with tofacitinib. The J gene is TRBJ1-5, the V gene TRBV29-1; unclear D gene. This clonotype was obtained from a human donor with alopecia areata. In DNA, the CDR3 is TGCAGCGTTGAAGAGGGTAACCCCTATAGCAATCAGCCCCAGCATTTT. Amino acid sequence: CSVEEGNPYSNQPQHF.